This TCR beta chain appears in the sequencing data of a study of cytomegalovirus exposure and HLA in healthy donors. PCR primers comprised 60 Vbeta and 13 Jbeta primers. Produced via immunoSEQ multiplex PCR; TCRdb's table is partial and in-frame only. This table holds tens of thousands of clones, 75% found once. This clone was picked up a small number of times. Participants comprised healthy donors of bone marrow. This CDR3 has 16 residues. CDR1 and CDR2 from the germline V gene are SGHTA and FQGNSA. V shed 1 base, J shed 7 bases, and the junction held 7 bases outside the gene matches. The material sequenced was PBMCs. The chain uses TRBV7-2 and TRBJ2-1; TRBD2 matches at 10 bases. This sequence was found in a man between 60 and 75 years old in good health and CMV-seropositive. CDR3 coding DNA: TGTGCCAGCAGCTTAGGGATAGCGGGGGGTGATAATGAGCAGTTCTTC. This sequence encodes CASSLGIAGGDNEQFF.